The T cell receptor beta chain described here comes from a study of blood T cells in healthy people across ages. General study results and limits: PBMCs that were unsorted prevented a conclusive naive versus antigen-experienced comparison.

A J-beta primer mix and a sample-barcoded 5' primer were used in a second PCR of roughly 7 to 12 cycles. TCRdb recomputed calls from the 5' RACE reads with MiXCR, one row per CDR3 protein. The sample lists around 790,000 distinct CDR3 sequences, 40% to 50% seen once, with about a fifth in the top ten. Germline CDR1 LGHDT, CDR2 YNNKEL (reference sequence). Trimming stripped 10 bases from V and 6 bases from J, with 19 bases between. CDR3 length: 14 amino acids. In the case of this clonotype: Its antigen is not identified.

The receptor was isolated from a man aged 55-75 years in good health. Sequences were obtained from blood. The chain recombines TRBV3-1 with TRBJ2-1; D gene ambiguous. DNA of the CDR3: TGTGCCACCGGATCTAGTATAGGTCCCAATGAGCAGTTCTTC. Amino acids: CATGSSIGPNEQFF.